This TCR beta chain was captured by sequencing in a study of beta chain features in type 1 diabetes. Study in general: Healthy donors, compared against patients, showed similar age, gender and cell yields. There were approximately 110,000,000 sorted cells examined across all samples.

Of note for this clone: Its antigen is currently unknown.

Germline CDR1 is SGHTA and CDR2 is FQGNSA. The CDR3 is made up of 15 amino acids. Trimming removed 5 bases from V and 3 bases from J; junction bases left unmatched: 9. CD4+ naive, central memory, regulatory and stem cell-like memory cells were sorted via CD45RO/CCR7/CD25/CD127/CD95/CD27. Study results and caveats: Shorter templates might be favored by PCR, and equally so in patients and in controls.

Sequenced material consisted of expressed TCRB transcripts (all of the isolated RNA was reverse transcribed). Using immunoSEQ multiplex PCR, the repertoire was profiled, and TCRdb retains in-frame clones only, with some absent. Altogether some 500,000 clones are present, 9.5% to 12% being singletons, with the ten largest covering approximately 0.05%. Material for sequencing was naive CD4+ T cells from blood. The chain is built from TRBV7-2 and TRBJ2-5, with 7 bases that match TRBD1. The receptor comes from a woman younger than 30 in good health. The DNA for the CDR3 is TGTGCCAGCAGCCCTAGACCCACAGGGGAAGAGACCCAGTACTTC. Encoded protein: CASSPRPTGEETQYF.